The following is a TCR beta chain sequence with its context. The junction departs from germline at one end; a sequencing error may be responsible. These data are taken from a study of cytomegalovirus exposure and HLA in healthy donors. Libraries were prepared by immunoSEQ multiplex PCR; TCRdb keeps only in-frame clonotypes and omits some of them. The sample contains tens of thousands of clones, over 80% of which appear only once. Sequencing input: PBMCs. The TCR sequence derives from a young man in good health and CMV-seronegative.

CDR3 DNA: TGTGCTAGCAGCCCGGACAGGGGCAATGAGCAGTTCTTC. It codes for CASSPDRGNEQFF. The chain has TRBV7-7 and TRBJ2-1; 9 bases agree with TRBD1. The germline CDR1 and CDR2 sequences are SSHAT and FNYEAQ (reference sequence). This CDR3 region has 13 residues.